A single T cell receptor (beta chain) is shown here with its context. Its matching antigen is unknown. Germline loops: CDR1 SGHVS, CDR2 FQNEAQ. The CDR3 spans 18 residues. The V end lost 6 bases, the J end lost 0 bases, and 21 bases lay between the germline ends. The data originate from a study of T-cell reconstitution after alpha-beta-depleted transplantation in children. Unique molecular identifiers were incorporated during preparation of the TCRbeta library. TCRdb fed the PCR reads into MiXCR, producing one record per CDR3 protein. The table includes 500,000 to 750,000 distinct CDR3 sequences, 25% to 30% detected once. Study-level findings and limits: Some patients' high day-60 TCRbeta diversity was attributed to recipient cells surviving conditioning. As was reported, about two months after transplant, alpha-beta T cells came from several hundred expanded graft clones. It was newly produced T cells that mostly accounted for T-cell counts and diversity one year after transplant.

The sample in question was PBMCs, obtained before TCRalphabeta/CD19-depleted stem cell transplant. The receptor was isolated from a boy in the first two years of life with Wiskott-Aldrich syndrome, due to receive a stem cell transplant. The chain joins TRBV7-8 to TRBJ2-1, with D possibly TRBD2 on 6 matching bases. Here the CDR3 DNA reads TGTGCCAGCAGATCATTCGGCTCATTCGGGAGCTCCTACAATGAGCAGTTCTTC. Translated, it gives CASRSFGSFGSSYNEQFF.